This TCR beta chain was sequenced during a study of blood T cell repertoires in COVID-19 (dated by TCRdb to between 2020 and 2021). As for the study more broadly: Samples covering the acute and convalescent phases of COVID-19 were provided by collaborators in the United States, Italy and Spain. The material from the prospective study consisted of cDNA or gDNA derived from T cells, B-cell-depleted T cells, or PBMCs. Subjects who had been exposed to COVID-19, were actively infected with it, or had recovered from it provided the deeply sampled blood TCRbeta repertoires that made up the dataset. The repertoires were made available in a free public database intended to serve as a resource for research on the immune response to SARS-CoV-2. The samples were drawn from the first 160 participants of the ongoing ImmuneRACE study and from 950 to 1,500 subjects provided by 6 global collaborators. A de-identified subject ID, COVID-19 status, age in years and sex were almost always included in the sample metadata. HLA class I and class II types, where available, came from metadata supplied by the sample provider rather than from assay-based typing.

A second Seattle source provided samples from volunteer blood donors who had recovered from COVID-19. Each collaborating institution followed its own protocols to collect whole blood in K2EDTA tubes. Collaborator samples were shipped for TCRbeta analysis as frozen whole blood, isolated PBMCs, or DNA extracted from either sample type. The junction shows trimming of 4 bases on V and 13 bases on J, and the gene matches do not reach 10 bases of it. For CDR1 and CDR2, the germline V gene lists SGHTA and FQGNSA. From the cysteine through the phenylalanine, the CDR3 covers 13 amino acids. Just CDR3 DNA is preserved here, 39 bases in frame from base 1. As concerns this clone: Its antigen has not been determined. Per-nucleotide qualities are absent, and no much larger clonotype sits a single base away.

Points the paper makes about the study in general: The quantity of clinical and demographic metadata differed by source and by participant and was supplied without curation.

The immunoSEQ Assay, a bias-controlled multiplex PCR, was used to amplify TCRbeta CDR3 regions from genomic DNA. On the authors' methods: The number of nucleated cells in each sample was estimated by amplification of reference gene primers within the assay. To quantify the absolute abundance of each unique TCRbeta CDR3 rearrangement, sequence reads were collapsed and filtered. For each sample, productive Simpson clonality was calculated by taking the square root of Simpson's diversity index across productive rearrangements. TCRdb's version of the immuneACCESS table is confined to in-frame rearrangements and falls short of the full clone set. An unresolved V gene accounts for under half of the shortfall where checked; the remainder is of unknown origin. That table supplies the V and J calls and clone size; D and trimming were determined from the DNA. This sample has 250,000 to 300,000 clones in its table, and 75% to 90% of those were observed once. The top ten constitute 4.6% of the sample.

The material sequenced was peripheral blood. The clonotype comes from a man between 60 and 75 years old who had recovered from COVID-19. The chain employs TRBV7-2 and TRBJ2-1, with 7 junctional bases fitting TRBD1. The CDR3 region reads CASSSGQHLQQFF. The nucleotides are TGTGCCAGCAGCTCGGGACAGCACCTTCAACAGTTCTTC. Where the CDR3 stops, the reference TRBV7-2 and TRBJ2-1 genes take over; the full variable domain is GAGVSQSPSNKVTEKGKDVELRCDPISGHTALYWYRQSLGQGLEFLIYFQGNSAPDKSGLPSDRFSAERTGGSVSTLTIQRTQQEDSAVYLCASSSGQHLQQFFGPGTRLTVL.